Described below is a single TCR beta chain sequence and its context. Study processing details: Estimation of nucleated cell counts was performed using reference gene primer amplification. Only in-frame clones appear in the TCRdb table, and some are missing; sequencing was by immunoSEQ multiplex PCR. V and J calls and clone size are given by that table; D and trimming were obtained from the DNA. The sample records 70,000 or so clones, roughly 87% being singletons. The source of the sample is a study of blood T cell repertoires in COVID-19. The overall study: Sites in the United States, Italy and Spain provided acute and convalescent COVID-19 samples. Sources were T cells, B-cell-depleted T cells, or PBMCs; the material itself was cDNA or gDNA.

With V trimmed by 4 bases and J by 3 bases, 8 bases remained unmatched. This CDR3 is 17 amino acids long. Looked up from germline, CDR1 is SGHDN and CDR2 is FVKESK. The V and J genes are TRBV14 and TRBJ2-3, with 12 bases matching TRBD2. The sequence derives from a man older than 75 with acute or convalescent COVID-19. The sequenced sample was peripheral blood. Here the CDR3 DNA reads TGTGCCAGCAGCCCTCTAGCGGGAGGGCCCTCAACAGATACGCAGTATTTT. This translates into CASSPLAGGPSTDTQYF.